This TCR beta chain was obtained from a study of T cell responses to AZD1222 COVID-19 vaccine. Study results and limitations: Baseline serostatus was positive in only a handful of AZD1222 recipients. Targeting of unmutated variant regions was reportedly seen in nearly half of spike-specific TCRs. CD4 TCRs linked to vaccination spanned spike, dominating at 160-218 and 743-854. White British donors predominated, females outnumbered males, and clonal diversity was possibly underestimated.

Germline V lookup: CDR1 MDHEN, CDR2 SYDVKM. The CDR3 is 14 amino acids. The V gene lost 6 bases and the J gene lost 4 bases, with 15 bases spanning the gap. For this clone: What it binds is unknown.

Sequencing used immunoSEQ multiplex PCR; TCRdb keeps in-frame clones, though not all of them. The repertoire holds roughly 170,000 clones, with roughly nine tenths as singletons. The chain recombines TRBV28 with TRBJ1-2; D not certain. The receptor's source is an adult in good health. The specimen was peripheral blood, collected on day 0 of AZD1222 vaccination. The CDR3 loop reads CASSEADILYGYTF. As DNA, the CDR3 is TGTGCCAGCAGCGAGGCCGACATTCTCTATGGCTACACCTTC.